What follows describes a single TCR beta chain. Its antigen specificity is not known. No much larger clone is present one base from it, and per-base qualities are unavailable. This specimen includes other DNA sequences encoding the same CDR3. Donors were healthy HIV-negative adults with no recently reported acute infections or vaccinations. Every donor was a Caucasian adult living in Nashville, Tennessee, USA. CD4+ T cells were enriched by magnetic negative selection, after which naive cells were positively selected on CD45RA and the negative fraction was taken as the memory subset. Blood was collected by leukapheresis, and PBMCs were isolated by Ficoll-Histopaque density gradient centrifugation and then cryopreserved in liquid nitrogen vapor phase. Analytical flow cytometry was used to check the purity and quantity of each magnetically sorted T cell population. Each sorted fraction had its genomic DNA isolated and then quantified by UV absorbance on a Nanodrop 2000c.

This sample stems from a study of shared clonotypes between healthy human individuals (dated by TCRdb to the early 2020s). For the wider study: A few men and two women, aged 18 to 49 years, made up the cohort. For each donor, CD4 naive and CD4 memory were each run on three plates, CD8 naive on two plates, and CD8 memory on one plate. To estimate repertoire size and how much clonotype sharing occurs between individuals, the study deeply sequenced the blood TCR repertoires of roughly 5 healthy adults. Different laboratories and diverse techniques were used to prepare libraries and sequence TCR repertoires, to increase sequencing depth and limit assay-specific biases. Between about 0.9 and 10 billion PBMCs per donor were obtained by leukapheresis. Broader findings and caveats from the paper: Rarefaction of sorted-subset datasets indicated incomplete sequencing despite the large sequencing depth. Because the study included a small number of donors, the genetic and exposure-history diversity represented was limited. Only blood was sampled, and tissue TCR repertoires likely differ from those in blood. About 4.5% of naive CD4, roughly 3.6% of naive CD8, 2.3% of memory CD4, and 0.35% to 0.4% of memory CD8 clonotypes were shared across several donors. Naive subsets generally had larger estimated clonotype richness than memory subsets. Pairwise subsampling indicated that sequencing depth was expected to affect the degree of clonotype sharing among donors. Clonotypes shared by all four sorted-subset donors showed higher generation probabilities than non-shared clonotypes.

TCR CDR3 regions were amplified from genomic DNA by multiplex PCR using the deep immunoSEQ assay. Extracted genomic DNA from each cell subset was spread evenly across all wells of several immunoSEQ 96-well plates, with each plate serving as a replicate. For sorted subsets, 150 to 250 ng genomic DNA, equal to 30,000 or so T cell genomes, was loaded into each replicate PCR. Purified libraries were quantified with a Qubit 3.0 fluorometer, sized on a Bioanalyzer 2100, and re-quantified with the KAPA Library Quantification kit. A separate single-read 150-cycle Illumina NextSeq 550 flow cell was used to sequence each immunoSEQ 96-well plate. On the study's bioinformatics: Because only junctional sequences without quality scores were contained in the immunoSEQ output, filtering matching that applied to full-length reads could not be performed. To assign V/J genes and CDR3, sequences were annotated against IMGT germline references using PyIR, a Python wrapper for IgBLAST v1.9. Any read was removed if the V/J assignment was weak (E-value above 1e-6), the CDR3 was missing, or the read contained stop codons, out-of-frame junctions, or ambiguous translated residues. V3J clonotypes were defined by identical inferred V gene, J gene, and CDR3 amino acid sequence. The percentage overlap between two repertoires was calculated by dividing the number of shared unique clonotypes by the size of the smaller repertoire. Repertoire richness was assessed with RTK rarefaction, the Chao1 estimator, and Recon v2.1 estimates of unobserved clonotypes. Generation probabilities for all TCRbeta clonotypes obtained by the gDNA method from several donors were computed using OLGA. Here the immuneACCESS table is served through TCRdb, limited to in-frame sequences with V and J called. Missing clones are a known gap in these copies; in checked studies unresolved V genes cover under half, and the rest lacks a known reason. V and J calls and clone size are those listed in that table; D and trimming were worked out from the DNA. The sample table shows approximately 2.4 million clones, and 90% to 96% are seen once. The top ten constitute around 0.13% of the sample.

The sample taken for sequencing was naive CD4+ T cells sorted from blood. Per the publication, the cell subset or site label means: CD45RA+ positively selected. The receptor was derived from a man aged 18 to 30 in good health.

The CDR3 protein sequence reads: CASSLSTGSTDTQYF. The nucleotide sequence reads TGTGCCAGCTCACTTTCGACAGGGAGCACAGATACGCAGTATTTT. Rearrangement joined TRBV18 to TRBJ2-3; 7 of the junction bases match TRBD1. The cysteine opens and the phenylalanine closes a CDR3 of 15 amino acids. The read is trimmed to its CDR3 DNA, 45 bases read in frame from base 1. The germline V gene sets CDR1 to KGHSH and CDR2 to LQKENI. Compared with germline, V lacks 4 bases and J lacks 0 bases; bases without a gene match: 4.